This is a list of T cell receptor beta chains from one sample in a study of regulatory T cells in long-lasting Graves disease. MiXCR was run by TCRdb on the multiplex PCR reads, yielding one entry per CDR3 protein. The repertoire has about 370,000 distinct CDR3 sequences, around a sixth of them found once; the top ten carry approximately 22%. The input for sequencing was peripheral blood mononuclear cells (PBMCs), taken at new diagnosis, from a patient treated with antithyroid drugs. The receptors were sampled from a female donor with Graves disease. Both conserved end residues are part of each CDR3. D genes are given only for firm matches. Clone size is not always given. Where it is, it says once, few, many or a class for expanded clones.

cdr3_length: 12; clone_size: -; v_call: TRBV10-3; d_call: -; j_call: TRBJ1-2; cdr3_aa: CAISPGTRGYTF; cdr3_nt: TGTGCCATCAGCCCCGGGACACGGGGTTACACCTTC
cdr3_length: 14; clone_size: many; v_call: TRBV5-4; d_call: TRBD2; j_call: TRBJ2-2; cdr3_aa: CASAAGVNTGELFF; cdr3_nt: TGTGCCAGCGCGGCGGGGGTCAACACCGGGGAGCTGTTTTTT
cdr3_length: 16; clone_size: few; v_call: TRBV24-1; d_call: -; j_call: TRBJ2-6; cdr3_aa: CATSDLGGPGANVLTF; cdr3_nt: TGTGCCACCAGTGATTTAGGGGGGCCTGGGGCCAACGTCCTGACTTTC
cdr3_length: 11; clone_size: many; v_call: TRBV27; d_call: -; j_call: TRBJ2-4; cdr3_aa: CASSSRNIQYF; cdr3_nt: TGTGCCAGCAGCTCCAGAAACATTCAGTACTTC
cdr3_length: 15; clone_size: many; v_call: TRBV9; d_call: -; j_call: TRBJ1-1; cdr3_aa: CASSPRPPGGTEAFF; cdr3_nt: TGTGCCAGCAGCCCCCGCCCCCCGGGTGGTACTGAAGCTTTCTTT
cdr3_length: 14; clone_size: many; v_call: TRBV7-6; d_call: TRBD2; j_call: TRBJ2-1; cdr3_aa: CASSSTSGRYEQFF; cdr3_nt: TGTGCCAGCAGCTCGACTAGCGGGAGGTATGAGCAGTTCTTC
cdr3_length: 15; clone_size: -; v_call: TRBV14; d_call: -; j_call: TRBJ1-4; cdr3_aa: CASSQGQTLNEKLFF; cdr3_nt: TGTGCCAGCAGCCAAGGACAGACACTTAATGAAAAACTGTTTTTT
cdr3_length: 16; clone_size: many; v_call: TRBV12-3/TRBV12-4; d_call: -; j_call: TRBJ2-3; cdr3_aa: CASSLGRSSSTDTQYF; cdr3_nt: TGTGCCAGCAGTTTAGGGAGGTCGTCCTCCACAGATACGCAGTATTTT
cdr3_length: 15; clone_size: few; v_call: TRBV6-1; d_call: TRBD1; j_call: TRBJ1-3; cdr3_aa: CASSIGTGNGNTIYF; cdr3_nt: TGTGCCAGCAGTATAGGGACAGGGAATGGAAACACCATATATTTT
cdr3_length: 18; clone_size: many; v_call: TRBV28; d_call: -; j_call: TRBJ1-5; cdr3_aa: CASIDRYKTPSSNQPQHF; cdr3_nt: TGTGCCAGCATTGACCGTTATAAGACCCCGTCTAGCAATCAGCCCCAGCATTTT
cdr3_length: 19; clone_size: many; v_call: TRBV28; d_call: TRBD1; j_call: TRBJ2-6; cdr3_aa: CASSFNLGQGAAGANVLTF; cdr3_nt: TGTGCCAGCAGTTTTAATTTGGGACAGGGGGCAGCTGGGGCCAACGTCCTGACTTTC
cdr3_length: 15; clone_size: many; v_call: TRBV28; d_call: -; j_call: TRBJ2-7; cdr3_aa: CASSTLGTPDREQYF; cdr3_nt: TGTGCCAGCAGTACGCTCGGGACACCCGATAGAGAGCAGTACTTC
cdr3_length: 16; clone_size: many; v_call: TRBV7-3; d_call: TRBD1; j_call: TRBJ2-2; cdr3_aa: CASSFLPRGRIGELFF; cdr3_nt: TGTGCCAGCAGCTTTCTCCCCAGGGGGAGAATCGGGGAGCTGTTTTTT
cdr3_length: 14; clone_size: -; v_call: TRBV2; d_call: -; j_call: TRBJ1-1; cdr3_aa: CASSEPGHTPEAFF; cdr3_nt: TGTGCCAGCAGTGAACCGGGACATACCCCTGAAGCTTTCTTT